These 13 T cell receptor beta chains were sequenced from one sample in a study of blood T cell repertoires in COVID-19. Profiling relied on immunoSEQ multiplex PCR, and the TCRdb table lists in-frame clones only, not all of them. The sample contains roughly 250,000 clones, around 89% of which appear only once. The specimen was peripheral blood. Source of these receptors: a woman in her thirties or forties who had recovered from COVID-19.

The chain is built from TRBV7-9 and TRBJ1-2; TRBD1 might be the D (5 bases). CDR1 SEHNR and CDR2 FQNEAQ come from the germline V gene (reference sequence). This CDR3 region has 13 residues. Trimming removed 5 bases from V and 2 bases from J, with 9 bases in between. DNA of the CDR3: TGTGCCAGCAGCCAAGGGGCGAACTATGGCTACACCTTC. Translated, it gives CASSQGANYGYTF. Full variable domain (rest looked up from reference TRBV7-9 and TRBJ1-2): DTGVSQNPRHKITKRGQNVTFRCDPISEHNRLYWYRQTLGQGPEFLTYFQNEAQLEKSRLLSDRFSAERPKGSFSTLEIQRTEQGDSAMYLCASSQGANYGYTFGSGTRLTVV.

The chain links TRBV4-1 to TRBJ1-5, with unresolved D. Trimming took 0 bases from V and 7 from J, leaving 13 bases between them. Germline V CDR1 and CDR2: MGHRA, YSYEKL. The CDR3 runs to 15 residues. CDR3 sequence: CASSQEAGVGQPQHF. The DNA of the CDR3 is TGCGCCAGCAGCCAAGAGGCCGGGGTAGGACAGCCCCAGCATTTT.

The V call is TRBV27, the J call TRBJ2-3, with TRBD1 as a possible D gene (5 bases). The CDR3 has 13 amino acids. Between the trimmed V and J ends, which lost 6 bases and 2 bases, there was a span of 9 bases. Germline V lookup: CDR1 MNHEY, CDR2 SMNVEV (reference sequence). CDR3 amino acids: CASSLRATDTQYF. DNA of the CDR3: TGTGCCAGCAGCCTCAGGGCCACAGATACGCAGTATTTT.

The CDR3 loop reads CASSPRTGPNTEAFF. CDR3 sequence (DNA): TGTGCCAGCAGCCCAAGGACAGGGCCGAACACTGAAGCTTTCTTT. The V gene is TRBV11-2, the J gene TRBJ1-1, with 8 nucleotides matching TRBD1. The junction had 6 bases not matched to a gene; V was cut back by 5 bases and J by 1 base. This CDR3 is 15 amino acids long. CDR1 and CDR2 (germline): SGHAT, FQNNGV.

The chain joins TRBV6-4 to TRBJ1-5; perhaps TRBD1 as D (6 bases). V was shortened by 8 bases and J by 7 bases, with 15 bases between the two germline ends. This CDR3 comprises 13 residues. Germline V gene data show CDR1 as MRHNA and CDR2 as SNTAGT. CDR3 loop: CASASGEGQPQHF. For the CDR3, the DNA is TGTGCCAGCGCCTCAGGGGAAGGACAGCCCCAGCATTTT.

V usage is TRBV4-3 and J usage is TRBJ2-5, with 7 positions matching TRBD1. The CDR3 loop spans 16 amino acids. V was pared by 0 bases and J by 5 bases, with 9 bases of the junction left unmatched. Looked up from germline, CDR1 is LGHNA and CDR2 is YSLEER. The CDR3 DNA reads as TGCGCCAGCAGCCAAGATTTGGGAAGACAGGGCGAGACCCAGTACTTC. This gives the protein CASSQDLGRQGETQYF.

The chain's CDR3 is CASSVDGSGRNEQFF. CDR3 bases: TGTGCCAGCAGCGTAGACGGGAGCGGGAGGAATGAGCAGTTCTTC. The chain couples TRBV9 to TRBJ2-1, with TRBD2 identical over 9 bases. The ends lost 0 bases at V and 7 bases at J; junction bases unmatched: 5. Germline V lookup: CDR1 SGDLS, CDR2 YYNGEE. The CDR3 is 15 amino acids.

The rearrangement joins TRBV1 to TRBJ2-1; TRBD2, the table's D call, lacks a check against the DNA. TRBV1 has pseudogene status. The CDR3 consists of 17 residues. The DNA of the CDR3 is TGCACCAGCAGCCAAGCAACTGGGGCGGGGGCATACAATGAGCAGTTCTTC. This gives the protein CTSSQATGAGAYNEQFF.

This chain uses TRBV5-1 with TRBJ2-7, with 9 nucleotides matching TRBD2. Per germline, CDR1 SGHRS and CDR2 YFSETQ. The V segment lost 3 bases and the J segment 2 bases; nucleotides outside the gene matches: 6. CDR3 size: 15 residues. CDR3 in amino acids: CASSSPPSGTYEQYF. The DNA for the CDR3 is TGCGCCAGCAGCTCGCCCCCTAGCGGGACCTACGAGCAGTACTTC.

The chain couples TRBV24-1 to TRBJ2-1, with 16 bases aligning to TRBD2. Trimming cost V 2 bases and J 6 bases; bases outside gene matches: 3. The CDR3 sequence is 17 residues long. From germline, CDR1 is KGHDR and CDR2 SFDVKD. The CDR3 here is CATSDSGTSGRVNEQFF. The CDR3 nucleotides are TGTGCCACCAGTGATTCCGGGACTAGCGGGAGGGTCAATGAGCAGTTCTTC.

Remarks on this clone: This sample also contains other DNA sequences that code for the same CDR3. The V gene is TRBV18, the J gene TRBJ1-1, with 10 bases matching TRBD1. CDR3 size: 14 residues. The junction had 0 bases not matched to a gene; V was cut back by 4 bases and J by 1 base. Germline V gene data show CDR1 as KGHSH and CDR2 as LQKENI. The CDR3 sequence is CASSRQGANTEAFF. The DNA for the CDR3 is TGTGCCAGCTCACGACAGGGGGCGAACACTGAAGCTTTCTTT.

The chain uses TRBV6-1 and TRBJ2-1; tentative D call: TRBD2 (5 bases). V lost 2 bases and J 0 bases, leaving 8 bases between the germline ends. Germline CDR1 and CDR2: MNHNS and SASEGT. The CDR3 spans 15 residues. CDR3 nucleotides: TGTGCCAGCAGTGAATCGGGAAGCTCCTACAATGAGCAGTTCTTC. Amino acid sequence: CASSESGSSYNEQFF.

V usage is TRBV4-3 and J usage is TRBJ2-7; 7 bases fit TRBD2. The CDR3 runs to 19 residues. Germline V gives CDR1 LGHNA, CDR2 YSLEER. Unmatched junction bases numbered 14, after V lost 0 bases and J lost 0 bases. The CDR3 DNA reads TGCGCCAGCAGCCAAGATGTGGGGAGAGCGGGATATCGCTCCTACGAGCAGTACTTC. As protein: CASSQDVGRAGYRSYEQYF.